The clone carrying this T cell receptor beta chain came up a few times. This specimen belongs to a study of blood T cell repertoires in COVID-19. Trimming removed 0 bases at V and 14 bases at J, with 11 bases between. CDR3 length: 13 residues. Germline assignment: CDR1 SGHDN and CDR2 FVKESK. Assay: immunoSEQ multiplex PCR; the TCRdb copy retains only in-frame clones and omits some. Of a few hundred thousand clones in the sample, less than 95% were seen once. Sequencing used PBMCs or T cells enriched from blood (not recorded which). The chain is built from TRBV14 and TRBJ1-6, with D hard to call. The TCR originated in a man younger than 35 who had recovered from COVID-19. The CDR3: CASSQDGSGSLHF. In nucleotides, the CDR3 is TGTGCCAGCAGCCAAGATGGTTCAGGATCCCTCCACTTT.